Listed below are T cell receptor beta chains from one sample, sequenced in a study of neurological immune-mediated disorders. TCRdb processed the 5' RACE reads anew with MiXCR; each CDR3 protein has one entry. The sample contains around 26,000 distinct CDR3 sequences, about 7% of which appear only once. Sample: PBMCs. All receptors come from a woman in her fifties or sixties in good health. CDR3s include the opening cysteine and the closing phenylalanine or tryptophan. The D gene is left open where the match is weak. Clone size, where shown, is once, few, many, or a class for clones that have expanded.

v_call: TRBV5-1
clone_size: many
d_call: NA
j_call: TRBJ2-5
cdr3_nt: TGCGCCAGCAGCTTAACCCATAGCCGGAACCAAGAGACCCAGTACTTC
cdr3_aa: CASSLTHSRNQETQYF

v_call: TRBV20-1
clone_size: many
d_call: TRBD2
j_call: TRBJ2-3
cdr3_nt: TGCAGTGCTAGTCCTCTCGTAACTAGCGGGGGGACCGTGAGAGATACGCAGTATTTT
cdr3_aa: CSASPLVTSGGTVRDTQYF

v_call: TRBV27
clone_size: medium-sized
d_call: TRBD1
j_call: TRBJ2-7
cdr3_nt: TGTGCCAGCAGCCGACAGGGGGCCTACGAGCAGTACTTC
cdr3_aa: CASSRQGAYEQYF

v_call: TRBV6-2/TRBV6-3
clone_size: many
d_call: TRBD1
j_call: TRBJ1-4
cdr3_nt: TGTGCCAGCGGAGGGACAGGGGAAATTTCCGAAAAACTGTTTTTT
cdr3_aa: CASGGTGEISEKLFF

v_call: TRBV7-3
clone_size: many
d_call: NA
j_call: TRBJ2-1
cdr3_nt: TGTGCCAGCAGCTTAAACGGGTTGAATGAGCAGTTCTTC
cdr3_aa: CASSLNGLNEQFF

v_call: TRBV12-3/TRBV12-4
clone_size: NA
d_call: TRBD2
j_call: TRBJ2-2
cdr3_nt: TGTGTCAGCACATCACACGGGGGGGTGAACACCGGGGAGCTGTTTTTT
cdr3_aa: CVSTSHGGVNTGELFF

v_call: TRBV28
clone_size: many
d_call: TRBD1
j_call: TRBJ2-7
cdr3_nt: TGTGCCAGCAGCCATCGCCGGGACAGGGATCCCGAGCAGTACTTC
cdr3_aa: CASSHRRDRDPEQYF

v_call: TRBV20-1
clone_size: many
d_call: NA
j_call: TRBJ1-2
cdr3_nt: TGCAGTGCCGAGCTGACAGGAAACTATGGCTACACCTTC
cdr3_aa: CSAELTGNYGYTF

v_call: TRBV20-1
clone_size: many
d_call: TRBD1
j_call: TRBJ2-7
cdr3_nt: TGCAGTGCTGGACGGACAGGGGGTACCTACGAGCAGTACTTC
cdr3_aa: CSAGRTGGTYEQYF

v_call: TRBV29-1
clone_size: NA
d_call: NA
j_call: TRBJ1-1
cdr3_nt: TGCAGCACCAGGACCACCCGCAACAAAAACACTGAAGCTTTCTTT
cdr3_aa: CSTRTTRNKNTEAFF

v_call: TRBV24-1
clone_size: many
d_call: NA
j_call: TRBJ2-1
cdr3_nt: TGTGCCACCAGGGCGTCCGACTCTGTAGATGAGCAGTTCTTC
cdr3_aa: CATRASDSVDEQFF

v_call: TRBV5-1
clone_size: medium-sized
d_call: NA
j_call: TRBJ2-7
cdr3_nt: TGCGCCAGCAGTAGCTCGGGTCAGAGCTCCTACGAGCAGTACTTC
cdr3_aa: CASSSSGQSSYEQYF

v_call: TRBV20-1
clone_size: many
d_call: NA
j_call: TRBJ2-3
cdr3_nt: TGCAGTGCTAGACCCGGGCTAAACCGCGCAGATACGCAGTATTTT
cdr3_aa: CSARPGLNRADTQYF

v_call: TRBV20-1
clone_size: many
d_call: NA
j_call: TRBJ2-7
cdr3_nt: TGCAGTGCCCCTCGGGAGACTGCCGAGCAGTACTTC
cdr3_aa: CSAPRETAEQYF

v_call: TRBV29-1
clone_size: many
d_call: NA
j_call: TRBJ2-1
cdr3_nt: TGCAGCGTTGTGGGAGTCAATGAGCAGTTCTTC
cdr3_aa: CSVVGVNEQFF

v_call: TRBV5-1
clone_size: many
d_call: TRBD2
j_call: TRBJ2-7
cdr3_nt: TGCGCCAGCAGCATCGCCGGGACTAAGGGATACGAGCAGTACTTC
cdr3_aa: CASSIAGTKGYEQYF

v_call: TRBV7-2
clone_size: medium-sized
d_call: NA
j_call: TRBJ2-7
cdr3_nt: TGTGCCAGCAGCTTAGGATTAGTCGAGCAGTACTTC
cdr3_aa: CASSLGLVEQYF

v_call: TRBV5-1
clone_size: NA
d_call: NA
j_call: TRBJ2-1
cdr3_nt: TGCGCCAGCAGCTTGAAGGGCAGGGAGGACCAGTTCTTC
cdr3_aa: CASSLKGREDQFF

v_call: TRBV7-2
clone_size: many
d_call: NA
j_call: TRBJ1-5
cdr3_nt: TGTGCCAGCAGCGAATACAGGTTTCAGCCCCAGCATTTT
cdr3_aa: CASSEYRFQPQHF

v_call: TRBV5-1
clone_size: many
d_call: TRBD2
j_call: TRBJ2-3
cdr3_nt: TGCGCCAGCAGCATTGGACTAGCGGGAACCACAGATACGCAGTATTTT
cdr3_aa: CASSIGLAGTTDTQYF

v_call: TRBV20-1
clone_size: many
d_call: NA
j_call: TRBJ2-3
cdr3_nt: TGCAGTGCTAGAGCAGGGTATGGCACAGATACGCAGTATTTT
cdr3_aa: CSARAGYGTDTQYF

v_call: TRBV7-2
clone_size: many
d_call: TRBD1
j_call: TRBJ2-1
cdr3_nt: TGTGCCAGCAGCCGAGGGGGCGATTCTTTGGATGAGCAGTTCTTC
cdr3_aa: CASSRGGDSLDEQFF

v_call: TRBV5-1
clone_size: many
d_call: NA
j_call: TRBJ2-1
cdr3_nt: TGCGCCAGCAGCTTGAATACTGGCTCCTACAATGAGCAGTTCTTC
cdr3_aa: CASSLNTGSYNEQFF

v_call: TRBV29-1
clone_size: many
d_call: NA
j_call: TRBJ2-7
cdr3_nt: TGCAGCGTTGCGGGGGGGGCAGGGGGAAATCACGAGCAGTACTTC
cdr3_aa: CSVAGGAGGNHEQYF

v_call: TRBV7-2
clone_size: many
d_call: TRBD2
j_call: TRBJ2-1
cdr3_nt: TGTGCCAGCAGCTTAGGGAGCGGGACCTACAATGAGCAGTTCTTC
cdr3_aa: CASSLGSGTYNEQFF

v_call: TRBV20-1
clone_size: many
d_call: TRBD2
j_call: TRBJ2-7
cdr3_nt: TGCAGTTCTTCTAGCGGGTGGCTCGTCTACGAGCAGTACTTC
cdr3_aa: CSSSSGWLVYEQYF

v_call: TRBV7-2
clone_size: many
d_call: TRBD2
j_call: TRBJ2-2
cdr3_nt: TGTGCCAGCAGCCCTGTCCGGCTAGCGGGGTCCCGGGGCGGGGAGCTGTTTTTT
cdr3_aa: CASSPVRLAGSRGGELFF

v_call: TRBV29-1
clone_size: medium-sized
d_call: TRBD1
j_call: TRBJ1-1
cdr3_nt: TGCAGCGGACAGGGGACGCGTAATTTGAACACTGAAGCTTTCTTT
cdr3_aa: CSGQGTRNLNTEAFF

v_call: TRBV28
clone_size: many
d_call: NA
j_call: TRBJ1-6
cdr3_nt: TGTGCCAGCAGTCCCCGTCTCGGCAGGGCAGGCTCACCCCTCCACTTT
cdr3_aa: CASSPRLGRAGSPLHF

v_call: TRBV7-2
clone_size: many
d_call: TRBD2
j_call: TRBJ2-3
cdr3_nt: TGTGCCAGCAGCTTCACTAGCGGGAGAATAGATACGCAGTATTTT
cdr3_aa: CASSFTSGRIDTQYF

v_call: TRBV10-3
clone_size: medium-sized
d_call: NA
j_call: TRBJ2-3
cdr3_nt: TGTGCCATCAGTGAGGGCCTAGTATCGCAGTATTTT
cdr3_aa: CAISEGLVSQYF

v_call: TRBV7-8
clone_size: many
d_call: NA
j_call: TRBJ1-1
cdr3_nt: TGTGCCAGCAGCTTGCAAGAACGAGGAGCTTTCTTT
cdr3_aa: CASSLQERGAFF

v_call: TRBV18
clone_size: medium-sized
d_call: NA
j_call: TRBJ1-1
cdr3_nt: TGTGCCAGCTCGACGTCCGGCACTGAAGCTTTCTTT
cdr3_aa: CASSTSGTEAFF

v_call: TRBV7-3
clone_size: NA
d_call: TRBD1
j_call: TRBJ2-6
cdr3_nt: TGTGCCAGCAGCTCCAGACAGGGCCGGTCTTCTGGGGCCAACGTCCTGACTTTC
cdr3_aa: CASSSRQGRSSGANVLTF

v_call: TRBV30
clone_size: few
d_call: NA
j_call: TRBJ1-2
cdr3_nt: TGTGCCTGGAGAAGACAGGTTGAGGGCTACACCTTC
cdr3_aa: CAWRRQVEGYTF

v_call: TRBV7-9
clone_size: many
d_call: NA
j_call: TRBJ1-1
cdr3_nt: TGTGCCAGCAGCCCCACCGGACGTGGAGCTTTCTTT
cdr3_aa: CASSPTGRGAFF